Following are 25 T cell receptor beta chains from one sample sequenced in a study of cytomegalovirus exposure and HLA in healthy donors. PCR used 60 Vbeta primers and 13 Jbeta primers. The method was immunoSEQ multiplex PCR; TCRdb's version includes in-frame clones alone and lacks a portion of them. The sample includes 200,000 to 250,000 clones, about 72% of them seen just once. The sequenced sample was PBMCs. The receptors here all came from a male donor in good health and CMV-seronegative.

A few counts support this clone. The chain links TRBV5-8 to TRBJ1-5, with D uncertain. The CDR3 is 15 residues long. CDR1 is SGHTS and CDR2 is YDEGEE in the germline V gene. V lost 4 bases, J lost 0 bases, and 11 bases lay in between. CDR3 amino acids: CASSGTAYSNQPQHF. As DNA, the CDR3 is TGTGCCAGCAGCGGAACAGCCTATAGCAATCAGCCCCAGCATTTT. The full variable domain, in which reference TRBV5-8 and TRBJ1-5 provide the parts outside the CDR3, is EAGVTQSPTHLIKTRGQQATLRCSPISGHTSVYWYQQALGLGLQFLLWYDEGEERNRGNFPPRFSGRQFPNYSSELNVNALELEDSALYLCASSGTAYSNQPQHFGDGTRLSIL.

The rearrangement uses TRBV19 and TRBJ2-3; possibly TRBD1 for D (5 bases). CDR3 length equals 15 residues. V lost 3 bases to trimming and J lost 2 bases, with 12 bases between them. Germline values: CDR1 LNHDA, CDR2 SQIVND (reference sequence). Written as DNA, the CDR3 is TGTGCCAGTAGTATCGTAGGGGCTACCACAGATACGCAGTATTTT. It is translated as CASSIVGATTDTQYF.

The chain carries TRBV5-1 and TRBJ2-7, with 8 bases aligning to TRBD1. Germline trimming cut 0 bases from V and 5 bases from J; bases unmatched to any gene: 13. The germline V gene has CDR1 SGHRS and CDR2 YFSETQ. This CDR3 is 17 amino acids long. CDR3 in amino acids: CASSLGTGTTLADEQYF. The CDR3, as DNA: TGCGCCAGCAGCTTGGGGACAGGGACAACTTTGGCAGACGAGCAGTACTTC. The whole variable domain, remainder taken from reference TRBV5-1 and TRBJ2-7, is KAGVTQTPRYLIKTRGQQVTLSCSPISGHRSVSWYQQTPGQGLQFLFEYFSETQRNKGNFPGRFSGRQFSNSRSEMNVSTLELGDSALYLCASSLGTGTTLADEQYFGPGTRLTVT.

The CDR3 nucleotides are TGCGCCAGCAGCCGCGGACTAGCGGGAGGCCAAAATGAGCAGTTCTTC. It specifies CASSRGLAGGQNEQFF. The V gene is TRBV4-1, the J gene TRBJ2-1; 14 bases are a match to TRBD2. V lost 4 bases, J lost 7 bases, and 6 bases stayed unmatched. The CDR3 totals 16 residues. Germline V gene sequence: CDR1 MGHRA, CDR2 YSYEKL.

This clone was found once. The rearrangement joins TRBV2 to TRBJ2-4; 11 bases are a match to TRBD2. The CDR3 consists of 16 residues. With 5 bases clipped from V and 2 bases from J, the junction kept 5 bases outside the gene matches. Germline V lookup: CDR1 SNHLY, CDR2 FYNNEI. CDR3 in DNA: TGTGCCAGCAGTACACTAGCGGGAGATACCAAAAACATTCAGTACTTC. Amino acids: CASSTLAGDTKNIQYF.

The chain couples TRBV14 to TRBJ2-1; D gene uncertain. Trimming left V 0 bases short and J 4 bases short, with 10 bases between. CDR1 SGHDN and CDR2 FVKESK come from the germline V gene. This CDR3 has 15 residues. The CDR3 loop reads CASSQETRVYNEQFF. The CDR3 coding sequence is TGTGCCAGCAGCCAAGAGACCCGGGTGTACAATGAGCAGTTCTTC.

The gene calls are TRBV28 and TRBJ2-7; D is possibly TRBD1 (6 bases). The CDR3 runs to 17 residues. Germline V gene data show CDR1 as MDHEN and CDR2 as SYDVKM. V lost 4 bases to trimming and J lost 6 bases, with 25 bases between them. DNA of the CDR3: TGTGCCAGCAGTTCCCAACCATTACTCGACTCAGGGGCCGAGCAGTACTTC. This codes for CASSSQPLLDSGAEQYF.

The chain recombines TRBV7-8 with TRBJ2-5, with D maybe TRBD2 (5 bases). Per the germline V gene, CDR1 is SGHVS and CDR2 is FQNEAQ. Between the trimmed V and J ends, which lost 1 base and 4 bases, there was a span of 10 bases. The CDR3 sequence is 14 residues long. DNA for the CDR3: TGTGCCAGCAGCTTAGGGACTCACGTAGAGACCCAGTACTTC. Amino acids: CASSLGTHVETQYF.

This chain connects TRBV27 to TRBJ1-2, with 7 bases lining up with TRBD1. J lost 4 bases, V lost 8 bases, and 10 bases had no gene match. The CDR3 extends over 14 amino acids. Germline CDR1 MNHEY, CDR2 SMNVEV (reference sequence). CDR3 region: CASGLRGRAYGYTF. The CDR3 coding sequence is TGTGCCAGCGGGCTAAGGGGGCGCGCCTATGGCTACACCTTC.

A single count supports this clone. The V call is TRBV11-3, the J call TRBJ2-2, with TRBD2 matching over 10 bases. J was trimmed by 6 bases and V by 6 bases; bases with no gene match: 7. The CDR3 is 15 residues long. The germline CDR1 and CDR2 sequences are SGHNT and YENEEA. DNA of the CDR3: TGTGCCAGCAGGGTTACTAGCGGGACCGCCGGGGAGCTGTTTTTT. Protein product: CASRVTSGTAGELFF.

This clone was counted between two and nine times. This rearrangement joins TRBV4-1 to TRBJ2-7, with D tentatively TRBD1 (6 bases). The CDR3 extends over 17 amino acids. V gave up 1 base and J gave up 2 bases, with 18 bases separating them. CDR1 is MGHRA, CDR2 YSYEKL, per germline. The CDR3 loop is CASSQGDQQGSPYEQYF. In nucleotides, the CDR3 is TGCGCCAGCAGCCAAGGTGATCAACAGGGTTCCCCCTACGAGCAGTACTTC.

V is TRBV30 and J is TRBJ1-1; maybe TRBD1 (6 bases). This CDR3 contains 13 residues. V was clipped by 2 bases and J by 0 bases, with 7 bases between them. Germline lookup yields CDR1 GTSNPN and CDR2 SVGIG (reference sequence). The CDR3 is CAWSRQVNTEAFF. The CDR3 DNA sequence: TGTGCCTGGAGTAGACAGGTGAACACTGAAGCTTTCTTT.

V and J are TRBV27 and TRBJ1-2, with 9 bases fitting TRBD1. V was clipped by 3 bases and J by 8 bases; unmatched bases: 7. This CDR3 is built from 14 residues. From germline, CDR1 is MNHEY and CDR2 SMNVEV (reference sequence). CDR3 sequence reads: CASSFGTGTGGYTF. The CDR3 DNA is TGTGCCAGCAGTTTCGGGACAGGGACGGGCGGCTACACCTTC.

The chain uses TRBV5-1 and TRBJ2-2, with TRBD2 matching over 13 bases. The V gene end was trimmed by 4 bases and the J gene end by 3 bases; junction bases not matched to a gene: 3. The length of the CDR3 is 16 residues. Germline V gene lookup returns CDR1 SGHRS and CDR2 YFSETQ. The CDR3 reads CASSLGLAGYTGELFF. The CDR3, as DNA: TGCGCCAGCAGCCTGGGACTAGCGGGATACACCGGGGAGCTGTTTTTT.

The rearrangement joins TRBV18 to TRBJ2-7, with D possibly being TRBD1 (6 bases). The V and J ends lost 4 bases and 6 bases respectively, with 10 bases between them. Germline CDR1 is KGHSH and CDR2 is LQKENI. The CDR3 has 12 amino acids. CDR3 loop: CASSRGQPEQYF. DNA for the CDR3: TGTGCCAGCTCACGAGGACAGCCCGAGCAGTACTTC.

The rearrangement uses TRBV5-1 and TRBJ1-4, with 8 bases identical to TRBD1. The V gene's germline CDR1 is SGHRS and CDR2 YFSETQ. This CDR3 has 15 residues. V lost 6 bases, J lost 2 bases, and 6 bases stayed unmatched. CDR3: CASKERQGTNEKLFF. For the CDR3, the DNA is TGCGCCAGCAAGGAGCGACAGGGGACTAATGAAAAACTGTTTTTT.

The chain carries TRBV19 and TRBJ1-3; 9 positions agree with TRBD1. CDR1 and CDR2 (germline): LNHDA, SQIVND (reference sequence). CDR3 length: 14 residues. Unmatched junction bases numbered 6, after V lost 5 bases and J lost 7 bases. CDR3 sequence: CASSYGTGLNTIYF. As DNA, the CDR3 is TGTGCCAGTAGTTATGGGACAGGGTTGAACACCATATATTTT.

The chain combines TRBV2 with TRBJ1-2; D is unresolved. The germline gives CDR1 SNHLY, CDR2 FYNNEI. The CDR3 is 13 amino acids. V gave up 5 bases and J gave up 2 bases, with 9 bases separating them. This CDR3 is CASSFSGNYGYTF. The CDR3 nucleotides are TGTGCCAGCAGTTTCTCAGGAAACTATGGCTACACCTTC. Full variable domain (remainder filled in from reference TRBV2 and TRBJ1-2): EPEVTQTPSHQVTQMGQEVILRCVPISNHLYFYWYRQILGQKVEFLVSFYNNEISEKSEIFDDQFSVERPDGSNFTLKIRSTKLEDSAMYFCASSFSGNYGYTFGSGTRLTVV.

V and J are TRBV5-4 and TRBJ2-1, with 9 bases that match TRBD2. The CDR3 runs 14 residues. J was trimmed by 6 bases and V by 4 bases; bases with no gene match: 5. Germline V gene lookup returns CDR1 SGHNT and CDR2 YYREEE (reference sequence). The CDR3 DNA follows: TGTGCCAGCAGCGGTAGCGGGAGTATCAATGAGCAGTTCTTC. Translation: CASSGSGSINEQFF.

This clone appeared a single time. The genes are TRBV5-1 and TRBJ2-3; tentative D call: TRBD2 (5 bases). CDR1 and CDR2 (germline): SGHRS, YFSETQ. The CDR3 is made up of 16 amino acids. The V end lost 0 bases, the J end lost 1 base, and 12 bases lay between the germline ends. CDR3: CASSLAGKRRTDTQYF. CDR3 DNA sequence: TGCGCCAGCAGCTTGGCCGGGAAGCGGCGCACAGATACGCAGTATTTT.

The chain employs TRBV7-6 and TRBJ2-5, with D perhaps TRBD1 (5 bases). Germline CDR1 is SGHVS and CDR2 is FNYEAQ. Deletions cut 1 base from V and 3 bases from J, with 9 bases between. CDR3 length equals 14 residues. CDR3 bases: TGTGCCAGCAGCTTAGGAACAGGCAAAGAGACCCAGTACTTC. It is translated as CASSLGTGKETQYF.

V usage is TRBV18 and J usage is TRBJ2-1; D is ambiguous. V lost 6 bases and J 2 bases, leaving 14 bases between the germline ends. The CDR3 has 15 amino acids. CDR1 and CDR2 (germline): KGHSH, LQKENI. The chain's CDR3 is CASSLTVGTYNEQFF. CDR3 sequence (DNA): TGTGCCAGCTCCCTAACAGTCGGAACCTACAATGAGCAGTTCTTC.

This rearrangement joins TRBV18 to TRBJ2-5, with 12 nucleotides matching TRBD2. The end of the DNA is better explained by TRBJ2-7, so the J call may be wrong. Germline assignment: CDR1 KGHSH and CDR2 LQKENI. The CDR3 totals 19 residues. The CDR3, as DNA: TGTGCCAGCTCGCCGATCCGGGCTAGCGGGAGGGCCGAGGTTTACGAGCAGTACTTC. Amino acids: CASSPIRASGRAEVYEQYF.

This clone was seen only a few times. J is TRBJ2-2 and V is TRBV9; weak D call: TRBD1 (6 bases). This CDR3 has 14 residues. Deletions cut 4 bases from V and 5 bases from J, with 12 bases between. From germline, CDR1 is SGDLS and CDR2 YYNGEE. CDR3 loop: CASSPYRATGELFF. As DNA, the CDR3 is TGTGCCAGCAGCCCCTACAGGGCGACCGGGGAGCTGTTTTTT.

This chain's CDR3 is CASSEAEGRGTQYF. CDR3 bases: TGTGCCAGCAGTGAAGCCGAGGGTAGAGGGACCCAGTACTTC. The chain combines TRBV6-1 with TRBJ2-5; D possibly corresponds to TRBD2 (5 bases). The CDR3 length is 14 residues. Trimming removed 0 bases from V and 7 bases from J, with 12 bases in between. Germline-derived CDR1 and CDR2 are MNHNS and SASEGT.